The 14 T cell receptor beta chains given below trace back to one sample, sequenced in a study of OX40 agonist ivuxolimab in advanced cancers. Assay: immunoSEQ multiplex PCR; the TCRdb copy retains only in-frame clones and omits some. The sample lists about 62,000 clones; around 84% were seen once. Source: CD4+ or CD8+ T cells sorted from blood, taken in a trial of the OX40 agonist ivuxolimab. These TCRs come from an adult with an advanced solid tumor such as melanoma, head and neck, liver or kidney cancer.

The gene calls are TRBV6-1 and TRBJ1-2, with D unresolved. CDR1 and CDR2 from the germline V gene are MNHNS and SASEGT. CDR3 length equals 10 residues. Trimming cost V 3 bases and J 11 bases, with 7 bases left between them. The CDR3 DNA follows: TGTGCCAGCAGTGACGAGGGTTACACCTTC. Its protein product is CASSDEGYTF.

The chain carries TRBV6-1 and TRBJ2-1; 8 positions agree with TRBD1. This CDR3 has 14 residues. After removal of 6 bases from V and 7 bases from J, the junction contained 8 bases not matched to a gene. Looked up from germline, CDR1 is MNHNS and CDR2 is SASEGT. The CDR3 DNA follows: TGTGCCAGCAGGGGGACAGGTATCTCGAATGAGCAGTTCTTC. Amino acids: CASRGTGISNEQFF.

This sequence joins TRBV19 and TRBJ2-3; 9 bases line up with TRBD2. Germline CDR1 LNHDA, CDR2 SQIVND (reference sequence). This CDR3 comprises 14 residues. The V segment lost 3 bases and the J segment 4 bases; nucleotides outside the gene matches: 2. The CDR3 bases are TGTGCCAGTAGTATGTCTAGCGGGGCAGATACGCAGTATTTT. It codes for CASSMSSGADTQYF. The variable domain in full, with the rest retrieved from reference TRBV19 and TRBJ2-3, is DGGITQSPKYLFRKEGQNVTLSCEQNLNHDAMYWYRQDPGQGLRLIYYSQIVNDFQKGDIAEGYSVSREKKESFPLTVTSAQKNPTAFYLCASSMSSGADTQYFGPGTRLTVL.

This chain links TRBV28 with TRBJ2-5; D remains ambiguous. V was cut by 7 bases and J by 1 base, with 10 bases left in between. This CDR3 region has 13 residues. Germline assignment: CDR1 MDHEN and CDR2 SYDVKM. CDR3 sequence: CASTTASQETQYF. The CDR3 region has the DNA TGTGCCAGCACCACAGCCTCCCAAGAGACCCAGTACTTC.

This clone is judged medium-sized. J is TRBJ1-2 and V is TRBV14; D call uncertain. The CDR3 runs 13 residues. V lost 5 bases and J 5 bases, leaving 12 bases between the germline ends. The germline gives CDR1 SGHDN, CDR2 FVKESK. CDR3 in DNA: TGTGCCAGCAGCTCCGATCCGATTTATGGCTACACCTTC. It encodes CASSSDPIYGYTF.

The chain combines TRBV15 with TRBJ1-1; unclear D gene. The ends were cut back, 1 base at V and 1 base at J, with 7 bases in the middle. This CDR3 has 14 residues. Germline assignment: CDR1 LNHNV and CDR2 YYDKDF (reference sequence). The CDR3 DNA sequence: TGTGCCACCAGCAGAGGCTCCGCGAACACTGAAGCTTTCTTT. This codes for CATSRGSANTEAFF.

This clone was seen just once. The chain joins TRBV6-1 to TRBJ2-3; D is undetermined. CDR1 MNHNS and CDR2 SASEGT come from the germline V gene. V lost 2 bases, J lost 2 bases, and 11 bases lay in between. This CDR3 is 15 amino acids long. This CDR3 reads CASSESRRTTDTQYF. In DNA form, the CDR3 reads TGTGCCAGCAGTGAAAGTAGGCGCACCACAGATACGCAGTATTTT.

The J gene is TRBJ1-3, the V gene TRBV18; 9 bases are a match to TRBD1. The V segment lost 4 bases and the J segment 0 bases; nucleotides outside the gene matches: 13. This CDR3 is 19 amino acids long. Germline CDR1 reads KGHSH; CDR2 reads LQKENI. In nucleotides, the CDR3 is TGTGCCAGCTCACTCAACACCGGGACAGGGAACCCCTCTGGAAACACCATATATTTT. Its translation: CASSLNTGTGNPSGNTIYF.

In nucleotides, the CDR3 is TGTGCCAGTAAATTTTCAGGGGGTCATCAGCCCCAGCATTTT. Its protein is CASKFSGGHQPQHF. The chain is built from TRBV19 and TRBJ1-5; 7 nucleotides agree with TRBD1. Per the germline V gene, CDR1 is LNHDA and CDR2 is SQIVND (reference sequence). This CDR3 contains 14 residues. The V and J ends lost 7 bases and 5 bases, in that order; junction bases with no gene match: 8.

This chain joins TRBV6-6 and TRBJ1-2; 9 bases are a match to TRBD1. This CDR3 spans 16 amino acids. In germline, CDR1 is MNHNY, CDR2 SVGAGI (reference sequence). J was trimmed by 8 bases and V by 6 bases; bases with no gene match: 16. CDR3 region: CASSAVQDRGFYGYTF. CDR3 in DNA: TGTGCCAGCAGCGCCGTTCAGGACAGGGGTTTCTACGGCTACACCTTC.

The rearrangement links TRBV10-3 to TRBJ2-5; weak D call: TRBD2 (6 bases). There are 13 residues in the CDR3. Germline V gene data show CDR1 as ENHRY and CDR2 as SYGVKD. V dropped 6 bases and J dropped 3 bases, with 11 bases sitting between them. The CDR3 DNA sequence: TGTGCCATCAGCTTAGCGGTAGAAGAGACCCAGTACTTC. It yields the protein CAISLAVEETQYF.

The V call is TRBV4-3, the J call TRBJ1-2; D unresolved. Per germline, CDR1 LGHNA and CDR2 YSLEER. Trimming removed 5 bases from V and 0 bases from J, with 13 bases in between. CDR3 length: 15 residues. The CDR3 nucleotides read TGCGCCAGCAGCGAGGAAAGGACCACTAACTATGGCTACACCTTC. This encodes CASSEERTTNYGYTF.

This chain connects TRBV5-1 to TRBJ1-4; possible D gene TRBD1, 5 bases. The CDR3 spans 16 residues. V was shortened by 0 bases and J by 0 bases, with 9 bases between the two germline ends. Germline CDR1 and CDR2: SGHRS and YFSETQ. The CDR3 sequence: CASSLGMGPTNEKLFF. The CDR3 nucleotides are TGCGCCAGCAGCTTGGGAATGGGGCCAACTAATGAAAAACTGTTTTTT.

Here the CDR3 reads CASGPSGRANQPQHF. DNA for the CDR3: TGTGCCAGCGGTCCTAGTGGTAGGGCGAATCAGCCCCAGCATTTT. The chain combines TRBV28 with TRBJ1-5; D is unclear. The germline V gene has CDR1 MDHEN and CDR2 SYDVKM. Trimming took off 8 bases at V and 4 bases at J, with 18 bases between the two ends. This CDR3 comprises 15 residues.